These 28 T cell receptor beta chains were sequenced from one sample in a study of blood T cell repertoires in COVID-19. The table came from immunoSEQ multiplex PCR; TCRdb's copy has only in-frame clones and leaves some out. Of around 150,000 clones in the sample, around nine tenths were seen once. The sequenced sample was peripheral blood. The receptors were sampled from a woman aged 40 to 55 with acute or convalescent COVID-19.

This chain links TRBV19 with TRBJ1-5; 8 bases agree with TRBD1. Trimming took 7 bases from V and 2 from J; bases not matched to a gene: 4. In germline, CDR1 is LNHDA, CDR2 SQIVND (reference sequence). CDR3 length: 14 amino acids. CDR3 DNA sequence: TGTGCCAGTATAGGACAGGGAGGCAATCAGCCCCAGCATTTT. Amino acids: CASIGQGGNQPQHF.

The CDR3 nucleotides read TGTGCCAGCAGCTTAGGGGACTACCTACTCTACGAGCAGTACTTC. Amino acids: CASSLGDYLLYEQYF. The chain carries TRBV7-2 and TRBJ2-7; 7 bases line up with TRBD2. Germline V gene sequence: CDR1 SGHTA, CDR2 FQGNSA. The CDR3 totals 15 residues. Trimming took 1 base from V and 3 from J; bases not matched to a gene: 6.

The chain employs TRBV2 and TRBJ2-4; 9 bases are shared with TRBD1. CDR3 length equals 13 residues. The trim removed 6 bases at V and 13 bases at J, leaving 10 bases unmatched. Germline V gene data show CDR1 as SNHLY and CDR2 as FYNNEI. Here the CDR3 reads CASSTVPGQGQYF. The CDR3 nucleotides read TGTGCCAGCAGCACTGTCCCGGGACAGGGACAGTACTTC.

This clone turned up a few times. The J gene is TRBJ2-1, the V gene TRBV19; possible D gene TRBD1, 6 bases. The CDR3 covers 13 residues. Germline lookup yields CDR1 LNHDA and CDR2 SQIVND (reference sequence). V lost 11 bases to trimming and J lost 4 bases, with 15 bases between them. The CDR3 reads CALGGVGYNEQFF. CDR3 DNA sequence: TGTGCCTTAGGGGGAGTAGGTTACAATGAGCAGTTCTTC.

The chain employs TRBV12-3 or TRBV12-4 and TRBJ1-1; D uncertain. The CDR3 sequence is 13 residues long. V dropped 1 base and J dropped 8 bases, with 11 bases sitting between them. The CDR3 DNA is TGTGCCAGCAGTTTAGACCTTCCCGGGGAAGCTTTCTTT. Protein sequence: CASSLDLPGEAFF.

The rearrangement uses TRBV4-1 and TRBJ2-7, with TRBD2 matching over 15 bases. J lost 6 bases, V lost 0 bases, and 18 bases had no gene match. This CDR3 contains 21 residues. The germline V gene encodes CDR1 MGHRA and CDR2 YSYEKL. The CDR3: CASSQDFIGGLAGGGFGEQYF. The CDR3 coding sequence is TGCGCCAGCAGCCAAGATTTCATTGGGGGACTAGCGGGAGGAGGGTTCGGCGAGCAGTACTTC.

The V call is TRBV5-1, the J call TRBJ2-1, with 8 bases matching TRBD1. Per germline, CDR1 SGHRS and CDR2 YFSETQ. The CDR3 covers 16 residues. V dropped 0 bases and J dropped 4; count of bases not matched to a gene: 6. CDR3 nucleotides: TGCGCCAGCAGCTTGGTTAGAGGGACAGGATACAATGAGCAGTTCTTC. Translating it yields CASSLVRGTGYNEQFF.

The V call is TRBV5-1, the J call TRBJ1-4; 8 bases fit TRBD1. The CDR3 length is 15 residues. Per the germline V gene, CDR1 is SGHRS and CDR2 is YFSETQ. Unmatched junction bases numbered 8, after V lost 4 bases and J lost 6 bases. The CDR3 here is CASSPGTGGDEKLFF. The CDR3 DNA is TGCGCCAGCAGCCCTGGGACAGGTGGGGATGAAAAACTGTTTTTT.

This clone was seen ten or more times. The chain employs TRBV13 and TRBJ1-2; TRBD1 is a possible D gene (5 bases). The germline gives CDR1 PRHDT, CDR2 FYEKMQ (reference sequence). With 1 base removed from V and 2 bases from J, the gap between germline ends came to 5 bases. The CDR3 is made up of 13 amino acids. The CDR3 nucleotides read TGTGCCAGCAGCTTAGCAGGGAACTATGGCTACACCTTC. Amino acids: CASSLAGNYGYTF.

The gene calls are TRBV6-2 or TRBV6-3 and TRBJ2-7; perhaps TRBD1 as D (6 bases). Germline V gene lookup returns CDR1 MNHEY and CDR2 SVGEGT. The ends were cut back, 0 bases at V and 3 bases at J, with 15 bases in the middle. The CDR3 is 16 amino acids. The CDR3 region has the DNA TGTGCCAGCAGTTACTCTCGGCACGGGGACAACTACGAGCAGTACTTC. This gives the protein CASSYSRHGDNYEQYF.

CDR3 nucleotide sequence: TGTGCCAGCAGCTTAAGGGGGGGGGTCACCTACGAGCAGTACTTC. Translation gives CASSLRGGVTYEQYF. This rearrangement joins TRBV7-8 to TRBJ2-7, with D tentatively TRBD2 (7 bases). This CDR3 has 15 residues. V was shortened by 2 bases and J by 2 bases, with 13 bases between the two germline ends. Germline V gene data show CDR1 as SGHVS and CDR2 as FQNEAQ.

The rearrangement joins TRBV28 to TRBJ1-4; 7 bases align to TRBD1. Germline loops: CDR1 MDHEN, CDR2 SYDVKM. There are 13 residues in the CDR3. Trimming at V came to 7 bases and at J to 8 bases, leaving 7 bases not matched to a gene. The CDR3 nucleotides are TGTGCCAGCACCCCGACAGGGTGGGAAAAACTGTTTTTT. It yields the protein CASTPTGWEKLFF.

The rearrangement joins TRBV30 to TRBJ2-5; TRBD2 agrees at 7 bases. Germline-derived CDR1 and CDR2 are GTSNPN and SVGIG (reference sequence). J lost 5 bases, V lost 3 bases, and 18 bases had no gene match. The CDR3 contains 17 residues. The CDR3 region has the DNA TGTGCCTGGAGCGTCGGGGGAGGGAGGGCCCTCCGGGAGACCCAGTACTTC. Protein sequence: CAWSVGGGRALRETQYF.

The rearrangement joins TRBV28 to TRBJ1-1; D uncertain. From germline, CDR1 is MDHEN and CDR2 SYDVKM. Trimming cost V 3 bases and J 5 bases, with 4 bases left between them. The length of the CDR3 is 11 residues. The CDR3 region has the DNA TGTGCCAGCAGTTTCCAAACTGAAGCTTTCTTT. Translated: CASSFQTEAFF.

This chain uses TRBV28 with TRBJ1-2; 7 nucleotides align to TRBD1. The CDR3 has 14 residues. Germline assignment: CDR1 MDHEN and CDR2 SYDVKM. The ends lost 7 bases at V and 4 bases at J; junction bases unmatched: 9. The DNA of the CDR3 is TGTGCCAGCACCCATAAAACAGGGGCCTATGGCTACACCTTC. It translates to CASTHKTGAYGYTF.

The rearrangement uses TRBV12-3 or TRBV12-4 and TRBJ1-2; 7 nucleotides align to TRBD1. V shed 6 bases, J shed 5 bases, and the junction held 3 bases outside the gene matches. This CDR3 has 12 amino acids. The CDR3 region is CASSRGSYGYTF. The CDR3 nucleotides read TGTGCCAGCAGCAGGGGGTCTTATGGCTACACCTTC.

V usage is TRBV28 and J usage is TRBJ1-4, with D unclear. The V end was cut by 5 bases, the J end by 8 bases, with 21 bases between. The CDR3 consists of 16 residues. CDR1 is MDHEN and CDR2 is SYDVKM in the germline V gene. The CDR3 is CASSVPPGLRFEKLFF. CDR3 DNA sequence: TGTGCCAGCAGTGTCCCCCCGGGATTGAGATTCGAAAAACTGTTTTTT.

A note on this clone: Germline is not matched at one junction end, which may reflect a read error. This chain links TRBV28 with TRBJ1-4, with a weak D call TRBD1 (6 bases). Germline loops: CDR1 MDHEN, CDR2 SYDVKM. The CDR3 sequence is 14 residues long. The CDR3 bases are TGTGCCAGCAGTTTATATGGTGTCCCTACGGGACATAAGTTT. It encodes CASSLYGVPTGHKF.

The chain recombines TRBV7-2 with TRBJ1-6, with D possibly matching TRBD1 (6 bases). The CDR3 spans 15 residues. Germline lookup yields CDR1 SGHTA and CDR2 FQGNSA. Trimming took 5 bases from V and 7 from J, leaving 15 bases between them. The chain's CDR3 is CASSPFAGVNSPLHF. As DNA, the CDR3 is TGTGCCAGCAGCCCCTTCGCAGGGGTCAATTCACCCCTCCACTTT.

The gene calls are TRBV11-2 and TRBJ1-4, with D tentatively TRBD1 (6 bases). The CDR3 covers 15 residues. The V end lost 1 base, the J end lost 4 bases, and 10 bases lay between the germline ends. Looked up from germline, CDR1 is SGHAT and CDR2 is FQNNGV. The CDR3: CASSLGDRSNEKLFF. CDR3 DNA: TGTGCCAGCAGCTTAGGAGACAGGAGTAATGAAAAACTGTTTTTT.

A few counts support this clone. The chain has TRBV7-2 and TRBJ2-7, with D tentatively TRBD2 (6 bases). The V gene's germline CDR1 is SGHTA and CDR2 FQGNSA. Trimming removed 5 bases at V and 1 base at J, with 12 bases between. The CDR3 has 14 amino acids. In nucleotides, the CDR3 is TGTGCCAGCAGCCGGCTAGCGACTTCCTACGAGCAGTACTTC. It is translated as CASSRLATSYEQYF.

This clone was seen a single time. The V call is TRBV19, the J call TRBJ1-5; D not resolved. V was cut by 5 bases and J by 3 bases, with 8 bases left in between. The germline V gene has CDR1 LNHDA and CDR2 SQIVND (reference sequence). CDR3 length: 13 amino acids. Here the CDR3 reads CASSYQDNQPQHF. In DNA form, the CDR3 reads TGTGCCAGTAGTTATCAGGACAATCAGCCCCAGCATTTT.

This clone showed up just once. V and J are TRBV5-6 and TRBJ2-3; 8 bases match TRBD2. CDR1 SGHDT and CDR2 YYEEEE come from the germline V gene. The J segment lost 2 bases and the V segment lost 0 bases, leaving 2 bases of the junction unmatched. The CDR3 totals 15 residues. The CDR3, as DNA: TGTGCCAGCAGCTTGGGGCGGGGGGACACAGATACGCAGTATTTT. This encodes CASSLGRGDTDTQYF.

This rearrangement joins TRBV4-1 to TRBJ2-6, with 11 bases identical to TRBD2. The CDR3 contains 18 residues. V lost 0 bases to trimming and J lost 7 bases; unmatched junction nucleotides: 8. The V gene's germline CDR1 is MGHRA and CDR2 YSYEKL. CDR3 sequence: CASSQERLAGPLANVLTF. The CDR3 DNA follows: TGCGCCAGCAGCCAAGAACGACTAGCGGGACCACTCGCCAACGTCCTGACTTTC.

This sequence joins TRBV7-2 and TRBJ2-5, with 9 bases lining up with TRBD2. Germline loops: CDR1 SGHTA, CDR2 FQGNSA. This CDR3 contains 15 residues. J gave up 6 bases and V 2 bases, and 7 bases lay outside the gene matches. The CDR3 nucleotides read TGTGCCAGCAGCTTAATGGCGGGGGGGCAACAGACCCAGTACTTC. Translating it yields CASSLMAGGQQTQYF. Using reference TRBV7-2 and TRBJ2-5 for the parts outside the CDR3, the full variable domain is GAGVSQSPSNKVTEKGKDVELRCDPISGHTALYWYRQSLGQGLEFLIYFQGNSAPDKSGLPSDRFSAERTGGSVSTLTIQRTQQEDSAVYLCASSLMAGGQQTQYFGPGTRLLVL.

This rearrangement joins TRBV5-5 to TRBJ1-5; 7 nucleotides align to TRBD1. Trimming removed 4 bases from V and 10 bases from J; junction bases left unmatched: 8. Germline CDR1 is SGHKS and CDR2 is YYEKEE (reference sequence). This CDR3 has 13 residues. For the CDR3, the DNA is TGTGCCAGCAGCCCCGCAGGGGGTAAACCCCAGCATTTT. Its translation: CASSPAGGKPQHF.

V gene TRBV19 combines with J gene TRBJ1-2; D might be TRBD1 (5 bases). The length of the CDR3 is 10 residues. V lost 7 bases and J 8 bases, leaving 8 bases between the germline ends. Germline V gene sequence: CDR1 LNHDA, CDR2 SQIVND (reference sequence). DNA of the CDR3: TGTGCCAGTAATCAGGGCGGCTACACCTTC. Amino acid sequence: CASNQGGYTF. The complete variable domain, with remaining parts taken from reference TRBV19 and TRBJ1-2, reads DGGITQSPKYLFRKEGQNVTLSCEQNLNHDAMYWYRQDPGQGLRLIYYSQIVNDFQKGDIAEGYSVSREKKESFPLTVTSAQKNPTAFYLCASNQGGYTFGSGTRLTVV.

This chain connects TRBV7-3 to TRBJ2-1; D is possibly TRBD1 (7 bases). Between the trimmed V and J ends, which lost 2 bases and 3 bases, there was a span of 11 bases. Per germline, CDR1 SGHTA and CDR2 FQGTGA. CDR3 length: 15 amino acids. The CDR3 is CASSLGGGFYNEQFF. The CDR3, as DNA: TGTGCCAGCAGCTTAGGAGGGGGCTTCTACAATGAGCAGTTCTTC.